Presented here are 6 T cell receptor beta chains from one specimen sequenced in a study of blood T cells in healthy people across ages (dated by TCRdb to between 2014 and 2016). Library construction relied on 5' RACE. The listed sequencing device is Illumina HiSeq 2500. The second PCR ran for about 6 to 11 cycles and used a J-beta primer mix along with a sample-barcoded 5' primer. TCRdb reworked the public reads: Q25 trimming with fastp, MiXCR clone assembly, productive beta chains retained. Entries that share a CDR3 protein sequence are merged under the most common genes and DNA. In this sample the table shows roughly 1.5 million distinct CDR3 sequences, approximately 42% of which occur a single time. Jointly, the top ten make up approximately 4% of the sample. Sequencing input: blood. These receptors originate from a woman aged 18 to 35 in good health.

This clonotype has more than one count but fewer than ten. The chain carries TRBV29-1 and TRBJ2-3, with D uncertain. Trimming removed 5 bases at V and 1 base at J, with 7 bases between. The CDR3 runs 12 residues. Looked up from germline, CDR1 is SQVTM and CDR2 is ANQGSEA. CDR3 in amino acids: CSVPWGTDTQYF. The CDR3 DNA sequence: TGCAGCGTTCCGTGGGGCACAGATACGCAGTATTTT.

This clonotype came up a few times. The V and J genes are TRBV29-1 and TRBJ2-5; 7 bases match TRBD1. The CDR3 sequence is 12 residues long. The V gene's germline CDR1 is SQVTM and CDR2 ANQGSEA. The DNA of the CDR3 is TGCATCGCTAGGGACAGCCAAGAGACCCAGTACTTC. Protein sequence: CIARDSQETQYF.

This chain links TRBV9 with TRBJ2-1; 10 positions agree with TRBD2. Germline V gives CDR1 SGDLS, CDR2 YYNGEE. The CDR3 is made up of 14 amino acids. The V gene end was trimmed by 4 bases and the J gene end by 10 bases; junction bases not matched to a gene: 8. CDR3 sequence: CASSFPAGGREQFF. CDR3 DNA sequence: TGTGCCAGCAGCTTTCCAGCGGGGGGGCGAGAGCAGTTCTTC.

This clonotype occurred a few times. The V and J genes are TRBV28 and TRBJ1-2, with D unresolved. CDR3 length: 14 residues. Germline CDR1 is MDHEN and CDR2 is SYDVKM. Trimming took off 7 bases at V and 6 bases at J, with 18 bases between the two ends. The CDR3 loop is CASTKRPAEDGYTF. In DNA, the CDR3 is TGTGCCAGCACCAAAAGGCCGGCAGAGGATGGCTACACCTTC.

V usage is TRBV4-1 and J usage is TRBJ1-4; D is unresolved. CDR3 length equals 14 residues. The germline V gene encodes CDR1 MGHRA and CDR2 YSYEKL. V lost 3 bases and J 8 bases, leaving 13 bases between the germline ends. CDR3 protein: CASSHLLGREKLFF. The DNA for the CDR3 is TGCGCCAGCAGCCACCTCCTGGGGAGGGAAAAACTGTTTTTT.

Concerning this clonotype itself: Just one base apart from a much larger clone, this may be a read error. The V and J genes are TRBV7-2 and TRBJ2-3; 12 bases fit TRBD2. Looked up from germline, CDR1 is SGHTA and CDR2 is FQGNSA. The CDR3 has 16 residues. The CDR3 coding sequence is TGTGCCGGCAGCTTAGTGACTAGCGGGGGTACAGATACGCAGTATTTT. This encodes CAGSLVTSGGTDTQYF. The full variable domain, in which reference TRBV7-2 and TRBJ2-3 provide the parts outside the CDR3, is GAGVSQSPSNKVTEKGKDVELRCDPISGHTALYWYRQSLGQGLEFLIYFQGNSAPDKSGLPSDRFSAERTGGSVSTLTIQRTQQEDSAVYLCAGSLVTSGGTDTQYFGPGTRLTVL.